This TCR beta chain was identified during a study of cytomegalovirus exposure and HLA in healthy donors. Study-wide points: Cytomegalovirus status was reportedly diagnosed by the classifier with high specificity and sensitivity.

Germline assignment: CDR1 SGHRS and CDR2 YFSETQ. CDR3 length: 15 amino acids. Trimming removed 0 bases at V and 0 bases at J, with 7 bases between. This PCR relied on a set of 60 Vbeta primers and 13 Jbeta primers. Produced via immunoSEQ multiplex PCR; TCRdb's table is partial and in-frame only. The sample lists approximately 81,000 clones, roughly 80% occurring once. This clone was counted between two and nine times. Its antigen is undetermined. This TCR came from a woman aged 45-60 years in good health and CMV-seronegative. The chain recombines TRBV5-1 with TRBJ2-1, with a tentative D call TRBD2 (5 bases). The specimen sequenced was PBMCs. In DNA form, the CDR3 reads TGCGCCAGCAGCTTGGTCACTAGCTCCTACAATGAGCAGTTCTTC. It is translated as CASSLVTSSYNEQFF.